This entry concerns a single T cell receptor (beta chain). It has no known antigen specificity. No per-base quality is available; no much larger clone lies one base away. Enrolling through a virtual design, the prospective study's participants ranged in age from roughly 18 to 90 years and lived across around 25 United States geographic areas. Cohort assignment in the prospective study relied on participant-reported clinical history from a screening survey and a study questionnaire. In the prospective study, mobile phlebotomists collected whole blood, serum and a nasopharyngeal or oropharyngeal swab from each participant. Additional blood draws and questionnaires over an approximately two-month period could optionally be provided by prospective study participants. Before DNA extraction, prospective study blood samples were shipped either frozen or at room temperature. The sample comes from a study of blood T cell repertoires in COVID-19 (dated by TCRdb to about 2020). Describing the broader study: Recovered participants in ImmuneRACE Cohort 3 were defined by two consecutive negative NP/OP PCR tests, clearance by a healthcare professional, or resolution of symptoms. The material from the prospective study consisted of cDNA or gDNA derived from T cells, B-cell-depleted T cells, or PBMCs. The repertoires were released in a freely available public database meant as a resource for research on the immune response to SARS-CoV-2. Deeply sampled blood TCRbeta repertoires from subjects exposed to, actively infected with, or recovered from COVID-19 were included in the dataset. The collaborator samples originated in the United States, Italy and Spain and spanned the acute and convalescent phases of COVID-19. The sample metadata nearly always contained a de-identified subject ID, COVID-19 status, age in years and sex. Where available, HLA class I and class II types were obtained from metadata supplied by the sample provider rather than from assay-based typing. The samples were drawn from the first 160 participants of the ongoing ImmuneRACE study and from some 1,300 subjects provided by 6 global collaborators. Summary of the overall study and its limitations: The quantity of clinical and demographic metadata differed by source and by participant and was supplied without curation.

TCRbeta CDR3 regions were amplified from genomic DNA by means of the immunoSEQ Assay, a bias-controlled multiplex PCR. As for the original processing: Within the assay, amplification of reference gene primers was used to estimate how many nucleated cells each sample contained. Sequence reads were collapsed and filtered to measure the absolute abundance of every unique TCRbeta CDR3 rearrangement. For each sample, productive Simpson clonality was calculated as the square root of Simpson's diversity index across productive rearrangements. TCRdb provides this immuneACCESS table in a form limited to in-frame rearrangements. Some clones are lacking; in checked studies, under half of them reflect an unresolved V gene, and why the rest are absent is not known. That table furnishes V, J and clone size, whereas the DNA furnished D and trimming. This sample lists 250,000 to 300,000 clones; more than 75% were detected once. The biggest ten clones account for approximately 2% of the sample.

Sequences were obtained from PBMCs or T cells enriched from blood (not recorded which). The TCR sequence derives from a woman aged 55 to 70 in a cohort exposed to, infected with or recovered from COVID-19 (not recorded which).

In nucleotides, the sequence is TGTGCCAGCAGTTACCCGACTAGCGGTACCTACGAGCAGTACTTC. It encodes CASSYPTSGTYEQYF. Here the chain combines TRBV6-2 or TRBV6-3 and TRBJ2-7; TRBD2 lines up with 9 middle nucleotides. The CDR3 starts with the cysteine, ends with the phenylalanine, and has 15 residues. Only the CDR3 region is kept as DNA, spanning 45 bases read in frame from base 1. Unmatched junction bases come to 4, with V trimmed by 2 bases and J by 2 bases. The germline V gene yields MNHEY for CDR1 and SVGEGT for CDR2.